This T cell receptor beta chain was captured in a study of CXCR3-negative and CXCR3-positive naive CD8 T cells. Whole-study results and caveats: Relative to CXCR3-negative naive cells, CXCR3-positive naive cells had more hydrophobic TRB CDR3s. Memory CD8+ cells showed much lower diversity, while both naive subsets were comparably high. Expression of CXCR3 was partially reduced after cryopreservation, and fresh PBMCs were used in most assays.

The CDR3 spans 15 residues. CDR1 and CDR2 from the germline V gene are SGHTA and FQGNSA. Notes on this clonotype: Its antigen is unidentified.

The study made its TRB cDNA libraries by 5' RACE, adding UMI labels. TCRdb reprocessed the 5' RACE reads, with one entry per CDR3 protein and no DNA. The sample totals around 88,000 distinct CDR3 sequences; its top ten clones hold 0.75% to 0.95%. Cells that were CD45RO-CCR7+CD27+CD95- constituted naive CD8+ T cells. This TCR derives from a human donor in good health. Some clones in this sample may be carry-over from other donors' samples. The chain has TRBV7-2 and TRBJ2-2; the TCRdb call, TRBD1, lacks DNA for checking. The sequencing sample was made of naive CXCR3+ CD8+ T cells from blood. As for subset: CD45RO-CCR7+CD27+CD95- naive CD8+ T cells expressing CXCR3 (TNR3+). The CDR3 region is CASSEGQGLAGELFF. Together with reference TRBV7-2 and TRBJ2-2, the CDR3 gives the full variable domain: GAGVSQSPSNKVTEKGKDVELRCDPISGHTALYWYRQSLGQGLEFLIYFQGNSAPDKSGLPSDRFSAERTGGSVSTLTIQRTQQEDSAVYLCASSEGQGLAGELFFGEGSRLTVL.